Listed below are T cell receptor beta chains from one sample, sequenced in a study of identical twins. TCRdb re-called the 5' RACE reads through MiXCR, storing one row per CDR3 protein. The table lists a few hundred thousand distinct CDR3 sequences, roughly an eighth of them singletons, with around 0.98% in the top ten. This sample was also put to use in a study of yellow fever vaccine responses in identical twins.

The specimen sequenced was CD4+ T cells sorted from blood. Every receptor here comes from a woman in her late teens or twenties in good health. CDR3s include the opening cysteine and the closing phenylalanine or tryptophan. Fields, in order: J gene, clone size, D gene, V gene, CDR3 DNA, CDR3 protein. D genes are given only for firm matches. For some rows the clone size is stated as once, few or many, or as a class when expanded; others skip it.

J: TRBJ2-3; size: few; D: .; V: TRBV7-2; DNA: TGTGCCAGCAGCCCCCCAGGGAAAGGGCTCACAGATACGCAGTATTTT; CDR3: CASSPPGKGLTDTQYF
J: TRBJ2-3; size: few; D: TRBD1; V: TRBV2; DNA: TGTGCCAGCAGTCCTTGGACAGGGAATGAGTATTTT; CDR3: CASSPWTGNEYF
J: TRBJ1-3; size: few; D: .; V: TRBV7-2; DNA: TGTGCCAGCAGCCCCGGGAGCGACTCTGGAAACACCATATATTTT; CDR3: CASSPGSDSGNTIYF
J: TRBJ1-1; size: few; D: .; V: TRBV19; DNA: TGTGCCAGTAGTATAGAGGGCAGGGTATTCCGGGAGAACACTGAAGCTTTCTTT; CDR3: CASSIEGRVFRENTEAFF
J: TRBJ1-1; size: few; D: .; V: TRBV10-1; DNA: TGCGCCAGCAGTGGGGGGCCGCCCCATCGAGACACTGAAGCTTTCTTT; CDR3: CASSGGPPHRDTEAFF
J: TRBJ2-1; size: few; D: TRBD2; V: TRBV20-1; DNA: TGCAGTGCTAGCGGGAGGGCCTACTACAATGAGCAGTTCTTC; CDR3: CSASGRAYYNEQFF
J: TRBJ2-7; size: few; D: .; V: TRBV6-1; DNA: TGTGCCAGCGCAAAGGTATTCGACTACGAGCAGTACTTC; CDR3: CASAKVFDYEQYF
J: TRBJ2-7; size: many; D: TRBD2; V: TRBV2; DNA: TGTGCCAGCAGGAAAGGACTAGCGGGGTCCCCTAGTCCTTTC; CDR3: CASRKGLAGSPSPF
J: TRBJ2-1; size: few; D: .; V: TRBV7-9; DNA: TGTGCCAGCAGCGATCTCGGGAGCCTTTCGAATGAGCAGTTCTTC; CDR3: CASSDLGSLSNEQFF
J: TRBJ1-1; size: few; D: .; V: TRBV12-3/TRBV12-4; DNA: TGTGCCAGCAGGGGCAGGGACACTGAAGCTTTCTTT; CDR3: CASRGRDTEAFF
J: TRBJ2-3; size: many; D: TRBD2; V: TRBV6-5; DNA: TGTGCCAGCAGTTCGGGACTAGCGGGATCCCGGACAGATACGCAGTATTTT; CDR3: CASSSGLAGSRTDTQYF
J: TRBJ2-7; size: .; D: .; V: TRBV6-5; DNA: TGTGCCAGCAGTGCTCGGGACTACGAGCAGTACTTC; CDR3: CASSARDYEQYF
J: TRBJ2-2; size: .; D: TRBD2; V: TRBV5-5; DNA: TGTGCCAGCAGCTTTACCGGGACTAGCGGAAGGACCGGGGAGCTGTTTTTT; CDR3: CASSFTGTSGRTGELFF
J: TRBJ2-7; size: .; D: .; V: TRBV20-1; DNA: TGCAGTGCTAGAAGCGGGGACAATCGATTCTCCTACGAGCAGTACTTC; CDR3: CSARSGDNRFSYEQYF
J: TRBJ2-7; size: few; D: .; V: TRBV27; DNA: TGTGCCAGCAGCCTGCTGGGGGCCCTGTCCTACGAGCAGTACTTC; CDR3: CASSLLGALSYEQYF
J: TRBJ2-1; size: .; D: .; V: TRBV5-1; DNA: TGCGCCAGCAGCTTTAGTTCTCGGATCTCCAATGAGCAGTTCTTC; CDR3: CASSFSSRISNEQFF
J: TRBJ2-7; size: .; D: TRBD1; V: TRBV7-9; DNA: TGTGCCAGCAGCTTGGGAACCGGGACAGGGAAGCACGAGCAGTACTTC; CDR3: CASSLGTGTGKHEQYF
J: TRBJ1-1; size: many; D: TRBD1; V: TRBV7-2; DNA: TGTGCCAGCAGCTTAGACGGACAGGGTCAAACTGAAGCTTTCTTT; CDR3: CASSLDGQGQTEAFF
J: TRBJ2-7; size: many; D: .; V: TRBV4-3; DNA: TGCGCCAGCAGCCGGCAGATGGACTACGAGCAGTACTTC; CDR3: CASSRQMDYEQYF
J: TRBJ2-5; size: .; D: .; V: TRBV15; DNA: TGTGCCACCAGCAGAGGGGTCGGAGAGACCCAGTACTTC; CDR3: CATSRGVGETQYF
J: TRBJ2-7; size: few; D: .; V: TRBV7-8; DNA: TGTGCCAGCAGCCAGGGTTTCGCCTACGAGCAGTACTTC; CDR3: CASSQGFAYEQYF
J: TRBJ2-3; size: .; D: TRBD2; V: TRBV5-1; DNA: TGCGCCAGCAGCGGAAATTCCGGGACTAGCGGGTGGGGAGATACGCAGTATTTT; CDR3: CASSGNSGTSGWGDTQYF
J: TRBJ2-3; size: few; D: TRBD2; V: TRBV27; DNA: TGTGCCAGCAGTTTACGGCGGGGGGGCGGAGGAGATACGCAGTATTTT; CDR3: CASSLRRGGGGDTQYF
J: TRBJ2-2; size: many; D: .; V: TRBV10-1; DNA: TGCGCCAGCCGAGACACCTCGAACACCGGGGAGCTGTTTTTT; CDR3: CASRDTSNTGELFF
J: TRBJ2-1; size: few; D: TRBD2; V: TRBV9; DNA: TGTGCCAGCAGCGGACGTAGCGGGGGCGCAAACAATGAGCAGTTCTTC; CDR3: CASSGRSGGANNEQFF
J: TRBJ2-7; size: many; D: .; V: TRBV28; DNA: TGTGCCAGCACCCTAGGAGGTGGACTCTACGAGCAGTACTTC; CDR3: CASTLGGGLYEQYF
J: TRBJ1-1; size: once; D: TRBD1; V: TRBV20-1; DNA: TGCAGTGCTAGGCGGACAGGGCGGGACACTGAAGCTTTCTTT; CDR3: CSARRTGRDTEAFF
J: TRBJ2-1; size: many; D: TRBD2; V: TRBV6-2/TRBV6-3; DNA: TGTGCCAGCAGTTACCTACAAGGGACTAGCGGGAGGGCCCCGTGGGACAATGAGCAGTTCTTC; CDR3: CASSYLQGTSGRAPWDNEQFF
J: TRBJ2-7; size: few; D: TRBD1; V: TRBV7-2; DNA: TGTGCCAGCAGCCCAAGGGACAGGCGTTCCTACGAGCAGTACTTC; CDR3: CASSPRDRRSYEQYF
J: TRBJ1-1; size: once; D: TRBD1; V: TRBV6-1; DNA: TGTGCCAGTGCTACCGGGACAGGGGGATCCGGGGTAGCTTTCTTT; CDR3: CASATGTGGSGVAFF
J: TRBJ2-4; size: .; D: .; V: TRBV4-1; DNA: TGCGCCAGCAGCCAAGAACGCCGGAGGGGGACGGCGGCCAAAAACATTCAGTACTTC; CDR3: CASSQERRRGTAAKNIQYF
J: TRBJ2-3; size: many; D: .; V: TRBV5-1; DNA: TGCGCCAGCAGCTCCCTCCCCACAGATACGCAGTATTTT; CDR3: CASSSLPTDTQYF
J: TRBJ2-3; size: .; D: .; V: TRBV7-8; DNA: TGTGCCAGCAGCATAAAACTAGCCACGGTTTCCACAGATACGCAGTATTTT; CDR3: CASSIKLATVSTDTQYF
J: TRBJ1-4; size: few; D: .; V: TRBV7-9; DNA: TGTGCCAGCAGCTTAGGACAGGTGACTAATGAAAAACTGTTTTTT; CDR3: CASSLGQVTNEKLFF
J: TRBJ1-1; size: few; D: .; V: TRBV7-9; DNA: TGTGCCAGCAGCAGTCTGATTAGGGTCGGCACTGAAGCTTTCTTT; CDR3: CASSSLIRVGTEAFF
J: TRBJ1-6; size: .; D: .; V: TRBV10-2; DNA: TGCGCCATCCGACGGGACTCTCAAAATTCACCCCTCCACTTT; CDR3: CAIRRDSQNSPLHF
J: TRBJ2-1; size: many; D: TRBD2; V: TRBV20-1; DNA: TGCAGTGCACAGAGGGGGGGACTAGCGGTCTCCTACAATGAGCAGTTCTTC; CDR3: CSAQRGGLAVSYNEQFF
J: TRBJ2-7; size: few; D: .; V: TRBV6-1; DNA: TGTGCCAGCAGGCGAGGGGGGCCCTACGAGCAGTACTTC; CDR3: CASRRGGPYEQYF
J: TRBJ1-2; size: few; D: .; V: TRBV4-3; DNA: TGCGCCAGCAGCCAAGAAATTTTAGATTCAGGCTACACCTTC; CDR3: CASSQEILDSGYTF
J: TRBJ1-1; size: .; D: TRBD1; V: TRBV5-6; DNA: TGTGCCAGCAGCTGGACAGGGCGCGGGTACACTGAAGCTTTCTTT; CDR3: CASSWTGRGYTEAFF
J: TRBJ2-7; size: few; D: .; V: TRBV5-1; DNA: TGCGCCAGCAGCTCCGACACCCCCAGCGAGCAGTACTTC; CDR3: CASSSDTPSEQYF
J: TRBJ2-5; size: .; D: .; V: TRBV18; DNA: TGTGCCAGCTCACCACCCTCGAGCAAAGAGACCCAGTACTTC; CDR3: CASSPPSSKETQYF
J: TRBJ2-1; size: .; D: TRBD1; V: TRBV5-1; DNA: TGCGCCAGCAGCCCACCCGACAGGGGCGATGAGCAGTTCTTC; CDR3: CASSPPDRGDEQFF
J: TRBJ2-4; size: few; D: .; V: TRBV12-3/TRBV12-4; DNA: TGTGCCAGCAGTTTGCGGGGTCAGGCCAAAAACATTCAGTACTTC; CDR3: CASSLRGQAKNIQYF
J: TRBJ2-3; size: many; D: TRBD2; V: TRBV25-1; DNA: TGTGCCAGCAGTCGACTAGCGGGAAATACGCAGTATTTT; CDR3: CASSRLAGNTQYF
J: TRBJ1-2; size: .; D: TRBD1; V: TRBV27; DNA: TGTGCCAGCAGGACAGGGGAGTATGGCTACACCTTC; CDR3: CASRTGEYGYTF
J: TRBJ2-2; size: .; D: TRBD2; V: TRBV10-1; DNA: TGCGCCAGCAGTTTTCTAGCGGGAGTTGACACCGGGGAGCTGTTTTTT; CDR3: CASSFLAGVDTGELFF
J: TRBJ2-7; size: .; D: .; V: TRBV7-2; DNA: TGTGCCAGCAGCACAGCCTACGAGCAGTACTTC; CDR3: CASSTAYEQYF
J: TRBJ2-2; size: few; D: .; V: TRBV15; DNA: TGTGCCACCAGCAGAGATATGGCGCCCGGGGAGCTGTTTTTT; CDR3: CATSRDMAPGELFF
J: TRBJ2-5; size: once; D: .; V: TRBV20-1; DNA: TGCAGTGCTGAAGATACCCGGGGGCCCACCCGCTTCCAAGAGACCCAGTACTTC; CDR3: CSAEDTRGPTRFQETQYF
J: TRBJ2-1; size: .; D: .; V: TRBV29-1; DNA: TGCAGCGTTGAAACATATTCAGATGAGCAGTTCTTC; CDR3: CSVETYSDEQFF
J: TRBJ2-7; size: many; D: .; V: TRBV3-1; DNA: TGTGCCAGCAGCCAAGTCCCCTACGAGCAGTACTTC; CDR3: CASSQVPYEQYF